This is a list of T cell receptor beta chains from one sample in a study of OX40 agonist ivuxolimab in advanced cancers. Profiled with immunoSEQ multiplex PCR; TCRdb holds only in-frame clones, not every one. This sample yields tens of thousands of clones, of which 75% to 85% are seen a single time; approximately 2.4% belongs to the top ten. The sample was CD4+ or CD8+ T cells sorted from blood, taken in a trial of the OX40 agonist ivuxolimab. These receptors were taken from an adult with an advanced solid tumor such as melanoma, head and neck, liver or kidney cancer. CDR3s include the opening cysteine and the closing phenylalanine or tryptophan. Each record gives: clone size, V gene, J gene, D gene, CDR3 protein, CDR3 DNA. D genes are given only for firm matches. Only part of the rows carry a size: once, few, many, or a class if the clone is expanded.

-	TRBV2	TRBJ1-1	-	CASSEARTGTEAFF	TGTGCCAGCAGTGAAGCGAGGACGGGCACTGAAGCTTTCTTT
-	TRBV7-6	TRBJ1-3	-	CASSSGHSGNTIYF	TGTGCCAGCAGCTCGGGCCACTCCGGAAACACCATATATTTT
once	TRBV18	TRBJ2-3	-	CASSPIGGTTDTQYF	TGTGCCAGCTCACCGATAGGGGGGACGACAGATACGCAGTATTTT
-	TRBV28	TRBJ2-1	-	CASRKLGSSYNEQFF	TGTGCCAGCAGGAAACTAGGGAGCTCCTACAATGAGCAGTTCTTC
-	TRBV13	TRBJ2-3	-	CASSLSQGTDTQYF	TGTGCCAGCAGCTTATCCCAGGGAACAGATACGCAGTATTTT
-	TRBV5-8	TRBJ2-3	TRBD1	CASTSGTVSTDTQYF	TGTGCCAGCACGTCCGGGACAGTGAGCACAGATACGCAGTATTTT
few	TRBV12-2	TRBJ2-5	-	CASRCTVFQETQYF	TGTGCAAGTCGCTGTACAGTCTTCCAAGAGACCCAGTACTTC
-	TRBV27	TRBJ1-2	TRBD1	CASARGQGALPYGYTF	TGTGCCAGCGCGCGGGGACAGGGGGCCTTACCCTATGGCTACACCTTC
-	TRBV9	TRBJ2-1	-	CASSVRGEDYNEQFF	TGTGCCAGCAGCGTCAGGGGGGAGGACTACAATGAGCAGTTCTTC
-	TRBV6-1	TRBJ1-2	TRBD1	CASSVQGANYGYTF	TGTGCCAGCAGTGTACAGGGGGCTAACTATGGCTACACCTTC